This TCR beta chain appears in the sequencing data of a study of T cell changes during pregnancy in multiple sclerosis. This table comes from immunoSEQ multiplex PCR, and its TCRdb copy is limited to in-frame clones, with some not included. This sample has tens of thousands of clones, with roughly 88% found just once. Germline CDR1 WNHNN, CDR2 SYGVQD (reference sequence). V shed 6 bases and J shed 0 bases, with 9 bases lying between them. The CDR3 covers 14 residues. The receptor's source is a female donor with multiple sclerosis, enrolled in a pregnancy study. Source: peripheral blood, taken in the first trimester of pregnancy. The chain recombines TRBV10-1 with TRBJ2-4, with a weak D call TRBD2 (5 bases). Here the CDR3 DNA reads TGCGCCAGCAGGGACTTTCTAGCCAAAAACATTCAGTACTTC. It encodes CASRDFLAKNIQYF.